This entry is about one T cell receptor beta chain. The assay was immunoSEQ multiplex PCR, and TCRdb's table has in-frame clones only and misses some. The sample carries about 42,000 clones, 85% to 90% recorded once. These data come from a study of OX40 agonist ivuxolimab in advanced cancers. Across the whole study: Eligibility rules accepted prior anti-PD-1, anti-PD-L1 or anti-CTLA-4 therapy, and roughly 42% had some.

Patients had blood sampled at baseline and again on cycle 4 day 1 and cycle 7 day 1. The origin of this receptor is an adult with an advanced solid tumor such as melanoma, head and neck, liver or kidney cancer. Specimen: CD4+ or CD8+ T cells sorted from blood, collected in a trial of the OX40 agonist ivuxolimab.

The CDR3 here is CSAPNSGGYTF. The CDR3 coding sequence is TGCAGTGCACCGAATTCCGGTGGCTACACCTTC. The chain has TRBV20-1 and TRBJ1-2; D uncertain. Deletions cut 6 bases from V and 7 bases from J, with 12 bases between. Germline CDR1 is DFQATT and CDR2 is SNEGSKA (reference sequence). The CDR3 contains 11 residues.